This T cell receptor beta chain was sequenced in a study of tumor-infiltrating lymphocytes in primary liver carcinoma. Study in general: Surgical resection was used to treat these primary liver carcinoma patients. Study-wide results and limits: Lesser overlap characterized tumor-adjacent and tumor-blood pairs relative to tumor region pairs. Blood had a significantly lower top-250-clone fraction than tumors did (p = 0.039).

It was unsorted whole blood that yielded blood RNA, and germline DNA was also extracted. Infection with HBV was chronic in patients; they were treatment-naive. The CDR3 runs 12 residues. Germline CDR1 reads MNHNS; CDR2 reads SASEGT. V was trimmed by 4 bases and J by 1 base, leaving 4 bases between them. In regard to this clonotype: No antigen is known for it.

Total RNA amounting to around 530 ng was the source from which TCR beta cDNA was made with a constant-region primer. Three nested multiplex PCR rounds, a slightly modified ARM-PCR, produced the libraries for TCR beta. The first two PCR rounds used TRBV1-TRBV30 forward primers with a C-beta reverse primer, roughly 11 cycles each. TCRdb reanalysed the multiplex PCR reads using MiXCR and keeps one entry per CDR3 protein. The sample lists about 180,000 distinct CDR3 sequences, about 60% occurring once. What was sequenced was peripheral blood. V is TRBV6-1 and J is TRBJ2-5, with D unresolved. The receptor was derived from a man in his forties or fifties with primary liver carcinoma and hepatitis B virus infection. CDR3 residues: CASSAPQETQYF. The CDR3 coding sequence is TGTGCCAGCAGTGCCCCCCAAGAGACCCAGTACTTC.